This TCR beta chain was found in a study of blood T cell repertoires in COVID-19. Across the study: Collection of acute and convalescent COVID-19 samples took place in the United States, Italy and Spain. PBMCs, B-cell-depleted T cells, or T cells provided the cDNA or gDNA that made up the material.

Germline assignment: CDR1 GTSNPN and CDR2 SVGIG (reference sequence). Trimming stripped 3 bases from V and 0 bases from J, with 8 bases between. The CDR3 covers 13 residues. In the study's own analysis: Estimates of nucleated cell counts were drawn from the amplification of reference gene primers. Repertoires were generated with immunoSEQ multiplex PCR, while TCRdb's copy carries only in-frame clones and drops some. V and J calls plus clone size are reproduced from that table; the DNA served to infer D and trimming. The sample comprises about 270,000 clones, approximately 89% of which are singletons, and over 8% rests with the top ten.

This chain links TRBV30 with TRBJ1-2; D not resolved. The clonotype was recovered from a man aged 40-55 years with active or convalescent COVID-19. The sequenced sample consisted of peripheral blood. The CDR3 nucleotides read TGTGCCTGGAGCCGGGGAACTAACTATGGCTACACCTTC. This encodes CAWSRGTNYGYTF.